These 10 T cell receptor beta chains were all obtained from the same sample, sequenced in a study of blood T cells in healthy people across ages. With a J-beta primer mix and a sample-barcoded 5' primer, a second PCR ran about 7 to 11 cycles. TCRdb fed the 5' RACE reads into MiXCR, producing one record per CDR3 protein. The sample yields about 1.4 million distinct CDR3 sequences, approximately 60% seen once. The sample taken for sequencing was blood. The receptor set was obtained from a young man in good health.

The chain joins TRBV6-1 to TRBJ2-3, with TRBD2 identical over 8 bases. Germline CDR1 and CDR2: MNHNS and SASEGT. The CDR3 contains 15 residues. Unmatched junction bases numbered 10, after V lost 7 bases and J lost 4 bases. CDR3 DNA: TGTGCCAGCACCGGGACTAGTGGGTTCGCAGATACGCAGTATTTT. Translated, it gives CASTGTSGFADTQYF.

This chain uses TRBV5-1 with TRBJ2-1; TRBD2 aligns across 14 bases. This CDR3 region has 19 residues. V gave up 0 bases and J gave up 0 bases; unmatched junction bases: 5. The germline V gene has CDR1 SGHRS and CDR2 YFSETQ. The CDR3 DNA reads as TGCGCCAGCAGCTTGGAGGGACTAGCGGGGGTCCTCTCCTACAATGAGCAGTTCTTC. Amino acid sequence: CASSLEGLAGVLSYNEQFF.

V is TRBV5-1 and J is TRBJ1-1; D uncertain. The CDR3 length is 15 residues. Trimming shortened V by 9 bases and J by 4 bases, and 22 bases separated the two germline ends. Germline V gives CDR1 SGHRS, CDR2 YFSETQ. This CDR3 reads CATQLRPGGGTEAFF. The CDR3 nucleotides are TGCGCCACCCAACTCCGCCCCGGCGGAGGCACTGAAGCTTTCTTT. Variable domain in full (rest from reference TRBV5-1 and TRBJ1-1): KAGVTQTPRYLIKTRGQQVTLSCSPISGHRSVSWYQQTPGQGLQFLFEYFSETQRNKGNFPGRFSGRQFSNSRSEMNVSTLELGDSALYLCATQLRPGGGTEAFFGQGTRLTVV.

The chain has TRBV29-1 and TRBJ2-1; 9 bases align to TRBD2. The CDR3 sequence is 11 residues long. Germline-derived CDR1 and CDR2 are SQVTM and ANQGSEA. V trimming: 3 bases; J trimming: 14 bases; junction bases outside the gene matches: 5. CDR3 sequence: CSVDASGAEFF. The CDR3 nucleotides are TGCAGCGTTGATGCTAGCGGGGCTGAGTTCTTC.

The chain is built from TRBV27 and TRBJ2-5, with a weak D call TRBD1 (5 bases). Germline lookup yields CDR1 MNHEY and CDR2 SMNVEV (reference sequence). The CDR3 extends over 14 amino acids. Trimming stripped 3 bases from V and 10 bases from J, with 18 bases between. In DNA form, the CDR3 reads TGTGCCAGCAGTTTGATGGCTGGTAAGGGGAACCAGTACTTC. This gives the protein CASSLMAGKGNQYF.

This clonotype was counted between two and nine times. The gene calls are TRBV28 and TRBJ2-1; unclear D gene. Per the germline V gene, CDR1 is MDHEN and CDR2 is SYDVKM. The V end lost 3 bases, the J end lost 3 bases, and 15 bases lay between the germline ends. The length of the CDR3 is 16 residues. CDR3 DNA: TGTGCCAGCAGTTTGGTTGGCAGTCCCAACTACAATGAGCAGTTCTTC. Amino acids: CASSLVGSPNYNEQFF.

This clonotype was seen a handful of times. The chain carries TRBV29-1 and TRBJ2-1; 10 bases fit TRBD2. Unmatched junction bases numbered 11, after V lost 6 bases and J lost 6 bases. The CDR3 has 15 amino acids. CDR1 and CDR2 (germline): SQVTM, ANQGSEA. The CDR3 DNA is TGCAGCGTCGACCTAGCGGGAGTATCTCTCAATGAGCAGTTCTTC. Its translation is CSVDLAGVSLNEQFF.

This rearrangement joins TRBV20-1 to TRBJ2-1; D tentatively reads TRBD1 or TRBD2 (5 bases each). Germline lookup yields CDR1 DFQATT and CDR2 SNEGSKA (reference sequence). Trimming pared 5 bases from V and 0 bases from J, leaving 14 bases between. CDR3 size: 15 residues. CDR3 protein: CSARQGRSSYNEQFF. In DNA, the CDR3 is TGCAGTGCTCGCCAGGGACGGAGCTCCTACAATGAGCAGTTCTTC.

V usage is TRBV4-3 and J usage is TRBJ1-1; 8 nucleotides match TRBD1. CDR1 LGHNA and CDR2 YSLEER come from the germline V gene. The V gene end was trimmed by 0 bases and the J gene end by 6 bases; junction bases not matched to a gene: 6. The CDR3 has 15 residues. CDR3 sequence reads: CASSQDGQGGAEAFF. In DNA form, the CDR3 reads TGCGCCAGCAGCCAAGACGGACAGGGTGGAGCTGAAGCTTTCTTT.

This clonotype was seen once. The CDR3: CASSYTQGSTNEKLFF. CDR3 sequence (DNA): TGTGCCAGCAGTTACACGCAGGGGTCAACTAATGAAAAACTGTTTTTT. This chain connects TRBV6-5 to TRBJ1-4; tentatively, D is TRBD1 (6 bases). V was clipped by 2 bases and J by 0 bases, with 10 bases between them. Germline assignment: CDR1 MNHEY and CDR2 SVGAGI. The CDR3 covers 16 residues.